These 13 T cell receptor beta chains came from one sample sequenced in a study of T cell responses to AZD1222 COVID-19 vaccine (dated by TCRdb to about 2021). Receptor amplification or capture employed the immunoSEQ multiplex PCR assay. The clones in this table, taken by TCRdb from immuneACCESS, are in-frame only. Not every clone is retained; where verified, under half of the shortfall comes from an unresolved V gene, and the cause of the rest is unknown. The sample data list fewer than 150,000 clones, and 93% of these were observed just once. The ten largest account for roughly 0.96% of the sample. The time point label of this sample denotes: baseline before first vaccination. Sequencing used peripheral blood, obtained on day 0 of AZD1222 vaccination. These receptors came from an adult in good health.

V gene TRBV12-3 or TRBV12-4 combines with J gene TRBJ1-1; D uncertain. V was shortened by 11 bases and J by 0 bases, with 13 bases between the two germline ends. This CDR3 is built from 13 residues. The CDR3 DNA sequence: TGTGCCTCCTTTAGGACGGTGAACACTGAAGCTTTCTTT. Encoded protein: CASFRTVNTEAFF.

The gene calls are TRBV6-5 and TRBJ1-1; the D is unclear. The length of the CDR3 is 11 residues. Germline values: CDR1 MNHEY, CDR2 SVGAGI. Trimming took off 4 bases at V and 5 bases at J, with 5 bases between the two ends. CDR3 sequence: CASSSETEAFF. CDR3 in DNA: TGTGCCAGCAGTTCCGAGACTGAAGCTTTCTTT.

The rearrangement uses TRBV19 and TRBJ2-3, with D perhaps matching TRBD2 (7 bases). This CDR3 is 16 amino acids long. V lost 4 bases and J lost 0, with 14 bases in between. The germline CDR1 and CDR2 sequences are LNHDA and SQIVND (reference sequence). CDR3 loop: CASSNRGAFSTDTQYF. The CDR3 nucleotides are TGTGCCAGTAGTAACCGGGGGGCCTTCAGCACAGATACGCAGTATTTT.

This clone was seen a single time. This rearrangement joins TRBV5-5 to TRBJ1-5, with no clear D. The CDR3 is 14 amino acids. V dropped 2 bases and J dropped 2 bases, with 8 bases sitting between them. The V gene's germline CDR1 is SGHKS and CDR2 YYEKEE (reference sequence). CDR3 nucleotides: TGTGCCAGCAGCTTTGTCGGAGGCAATCAGCCCCAGCATTTT. Translating it yields CASSFVGGNQPQHF. The complete variable domain, with remaining parts taken from reference TRBV5-5 and TRBJ1-5, reads DAGVTQSPTHLIKTRGQQVTLRCSPISGHKSVSWYQQVLGQGPQFIFQYYEKEERGRGNFPDRFSARQFPNYSSELNVNALLLGDSALYLCASSFVGGNQPQHFGDGTRLSIL.

V usage is TRBV14 and J usage is TRBJ1-1; 7 positions match TRBD1. The germline V gene has CDR1 SGHDN and CDR2 FVKESK. There are 18 residues in the CDR3. V lost 3 bases to trimming and J lost 4 bases; unmatched junction nucleotides: 17. The CDR3 DNA is TGTGCCAGCAGCCATCCGAACGACAGGGTCGGTCGAGGCACTGAAGCTTTCTTT. Translation: CASSHPNDRVGRGTEAFF. The entire variable domain, with the rest obtained from reference TRBV14 and TRBJ1-1, is as follows: EAGVTQFPSHSVIEKGQTVTLRCDPISGHDNLYWYRRVMGKEIKFLLHFVKESKQDESGMPNNRFLAERTGGTYSTLKVQPAELEDSGVYFCASSHPNDRVGRGTEAFFGQGTRLTVV.

The rearrangement links TRBV27 to TRBJ2-7, with TRBD1 matching 7 bases. This CDR3 spans 14 amino acids. The V gene's germline CDR1 is MNHEY and CDR2 SMNVEV (reference sequence). Trimming cost V 2 bases and J 1 base; bases outside gene matches: 2. The CDR3: CASSLTGASYEQYF. In nucleotides, the CDR3 is TGTGCCAGCAGTTTAACAGGGGCATCCTACGAGCAGTACTTC.

V and J are TRBV4-1 and TRBJ2-2; no definite D call. The CDR3 runs to 15 residues. The germline V and J ends were trimmed by 4 bases and 0 bases, with 9 bases remaining between them. Germline values: CDR1 MGHRA, CDR2 YSYEKL. For the CDR3, the DNA is TGCGCCAGCAGCCGAGGAGTGGCGAACACCGGGGAGCTGTTTTTT. Protein: CASSRGVANTGELFF.

The chain is built from TRBV9 and TRBJ2-1; 12 positions agree with TRBD2. V shed 3 bases and J 10 bases; nucleotides not matched to a gene: 11. This CDR3 comprises 16 residues. In germline, CDR1 is SGDLS, CDR2 YYNGEE. CDR3 amino acids: CASSATGTSGRQEQFF. The CDR3, as DNA: TGTGCCAGCAGCGCTACCGGGACTAGCGGGCGTCAAGAGCAGTTCTTC.

V and J are TRBV27 and TRBJ1-5; D is ambiguous. Germline V gene sequence: CDR1 MNHEY, CDR2 SMNVEV (reference sequence). Trimming pared 1 base from V and 3 bases from J, leaving 13 bases between. There are 16 residues in the CDR3. The CDR3 loop reads CASSLFPPGFNQPQHF. The DNA of the CDR3 is TGTGCCAGCAGTTTATTTCCGCCCGGGTTCAATCAGCCCCAGCATTTT.

The rearrangement links TRBV21-1 to TRBJ2-3; TRBD2 is taken as the D call from the table, unchecked against the DNA. TRBV21-1 is an annotated pseudogene. CDR3 length: 18 amino acids. The CDR3 is CASSKRDSGRKSTDTQYF. The DNA of the CDR3 is TGTGCCAGCAGCAAACGGGACAGCGGGAGAAAGAGCACAGATACGCAGTATTTT.

This chain joins TRBV29-1 and TRBJ1-1, with D possibly matching TRBD1 (5 bases). V gave up 7 bases and J gave up 5 bases, with 17 bases separating them. The CDR3 runs 13 residues. Germline-derived CDR1 and CDR2 are SQVTM and ANQGSEA. The CDR3 loop reads CSAEGQGRTEAFF. The DNA of the CDR3 is TGCAGCGCCGAAGGGCAGGGAAGGACTGAAGCTTTCTTT.

Comment on this clone: The same CDR3 is also encoded by other DNA sequences in this sample. The V and J genes are TRBV2 and TRBJ1-1, with no clear D. The CDR3 is made up of 11 amino acids. The germline CDR1 and CDR2 sequences are SNHLY and FYNNEI. Trimming took 6 bases from V and 0 from J, leaving 2 bases between them. CDR3 region: CASRVNTEAFF. The CDR3 DNA is TGTGCCAGCAGGGTGAACACTGAAGCTTTCTTT.

This clone was picked up one time. The chain has TRBV10-3 and TRBJ1-3, with D possibly being TRBD1 (6 bases). Trimming removed 5 bases at V and 0 bases at J, with 11 bases between. CDR3 length: 15 residues. Germline V gene lookup returns CDR1 ENHRY and CDR2 SYGVKD. In DNA, the CDR3 is TGTGCCATCAGTAAAGACAGGTCCTCTGGAAACACCATATATTTT. Amino acid sequence: CAISKDRSSGNTIYF.